One and the same sample provided the 25 T cell receptor beta chains below, sequenced in a study of a mutant IDH1 vaccine in newly diagnosed glioma. Indicated time point: week 5, during vaccination. All doses held 300 ug of mutant IDH1 20-mer peptide, with topical imiquimod. Sequenced by immunoSEQ multiplex PCR; TCRdb stores in-frame clones only, minus some. The sample lists 75,000 to 85,000 clones, over 75% occurring once. These receptors have no known antigen. The sequencing here drew on PBMCs, taken from a glioma patient whose treatment included an IDH1 peptide vaccine. The receptors come from a woman between 50 and 59 years old with glioma.

This chain links TRBV6-5 with TRBJ1-2; D gene unclear. Germline lookup yields CDR1 MNHEY and CDR2 SVGAGI. The V and J ends lost 3 bases and 6 bases respectively, with 2 bases between them. The length of the CDR3 is 10 residues. In DNA form, the CDR3 reads TGTGCCAGCAGTTATGATGGCTACACCTTC. It specifies CASSYDGYTF.

This clone was counted once. V gene TRBV5-1 combines with J gene TRBJ2-1, with 7 bases that match TRBD2. J was trimmed by 5 bases and V by 4 bases; bases with no gene match: 15. The CDR3 is made up of 17 amino acids. Germline V CDR1 and CDR2: SGHRS, YFSETQ. CDR3 region: CASSRRLAVLPDNEQFF. In DNA form, the CDR3 reads TGCGCCAGCAGCCGACGCCTAGCGGTCCTACCCGACAATGAGCAGTTCTTC.

This clone is a singleton in its sample. The V and J genes are TRBV2 and TRBJ2-1, with TRBD1 as a possible D gene (5 bases). The V gene lost 7 bases and the J gene lost 15 bases, with 16 bases spanning the gap. In germline, CDR1 is SNHLY, CDR2 FYNNEI. The CDR3 consists of 11 residues. CDR3 coding DNA: TGTGCCAGCATTGACAGAACCTTTGCGTTCTTC. This gives the protein CASIDRTFAFF.

The chain links TRBV5-1 to TRBJ1-4, with 9 bases that match TRBD1. V was pared by 4 bases and J by 0 bases, with 4 bases of the junction left unmatched. The CDR3 extends over 16 amino acids. The germline V gene has CDR1 SGHRS and CDR2 YFSETQ. Here the CDR3 reads CASSRGTGTTNEKLFF. CDR3 nucleotide sequence: TGCGCCAGCAGCCGCGGGACAGGGACAACTAATGAAAAACTGTTTTTT.

The rearrangement joins TRBV29-1 to TRBJ2-7; 9 positions match TRBD1. The CDR3 has 12 amino acids. Germline V gene data show CDR1 as SQVTM and CDR2 as ANQGSEA. V shed 6 bases, J shed 3 bases, and the junction held 3 bases outside the gene matches. CDR3 bases: TGCAGCGTGACAGGGGGAAACTACGAGCAGTACTTC. Its translation is CSVTGGNYEQYF.

This chain connects TRBV27 to TRBJ2-7; TRBD1 aligns across 7 bases. This CDR3 is 16 amino acids long. Trimming removed 4 bases from V and 4 bases from J; junction bases left unmatched: 13. In germline, CDR1 is MNHEY, CDR2 SMNVEV (reference sequence). CDR3 residues: CASSSYRQAGGYEQYF. As DNA, the CDR3 is TGTGCCAGCAGTTCCTATCGACAGGCAGGGGGATACGAGCAGTACTTC.

The chain is built from TRBV15 and TRBJ2-7, with D possibly being TRBD1 (6 bases). V lost 1 base and J lost 7, with 11 bases in between. Germline lookup yields CDR1 LNHNV and CDR2 YYDKDF (reference sequence). This CDR3 is 13 amino acids long. In DNA form, the CDR3 reads TGTGCCACCAGCAGAGGTTCAGGGGTTGAGCAGTACTTC. As protein: CATSRGSGVEQYF.

In the case of this clone: One end of the junction varies from germline; a read error may be responsible. The chain joins TRBV6-6 to TRBJ2-1; D gene ambiguous. This CDR3 has 11 residues. CDR1 MNHNY and CDR2 SVGAGI come from the germline V gene (reference sequence). The CDR3 DNA is TGTGCCAGCAGTTACTACGATGAGCAGTTCTTC. Residues: CASSYYDEQFF.

The sample holds one count of this clone. The chain carries TRBV6-1 and TRBJ1-1, with D unclear. Between the trimmed V and J ends, which lost 1 base and 3 bases, there was a span of 6 bases. CDR3 length: 13 amino acids. CDR1 and CDR2 from the germline V gene are MNHNS and SASEGT. CDR3 coding DNA: TGTGCCAGCAGTGAAGTGGCAGACACTGAAGCTTTCTTT. It encodes CASSEVADTEAFF.

The chain couples TRBV11-2 to TRBJ2-1, with a possible D match to TRBD2 (5 bases). CDR3 length equals 16 residues. From germline, CDR1 is SGHAT and CDR2 FQNNGV. V gave up 1 base and J gave up 1 base, with 11 bases separating them. This chain's CDR3 is CASSLGIAKSYNEQFF. The CDR3 DNA reads as TGTGCCAGCAGCTTAGGAATAGCGAAATCCTACAATGAGCAGTTCTTC.

The chain links TRBV5-5 to TRBJ2-2; TRBD1 agrees at 8 bases. V lost 2 bases, J lost 4 bases, and 19 bases stayed unmatched. Germline CDR1 is SGHKS and CDR2 is YYEKEE (reference sequence). The CDR3 runs to 20 residues. Written as DNA, the CDR3 is TGTGCCAGCAGCTTAAACCCGGGCGGTCGGGACAGGTTGTCCACCGGGGAGCTGTTTTTT. It is translated as CASSLNPGGRDRLSTGELFF.

CDR3 bases: TGTGCCAGCAGCGTCGGACTAGCGGGAGGGCCCTGGACCGGGGAGCTGTTTTTT. This gives the protein CASSVGLAGGPWTGELFF. The chain combines TRBV9 with TRBJ2-2, with 15 nucleotides matching TRBD2. Germline V CDR1 and CDR2: SGDLS, YYNGEE. V gave up 2 bases and J gave up 5 bases; unmatched junction bases: 7. This CDR3 spans 18 amino acids.

The chain has TRBV5-1 and TRBJ2-1; D might be TRBD1 (6 bases). Germline CDR1 SGHRS, CDR2 YFSETQ. The CDR3 sequence is 14 residues long. V lost 0 bases, J lost 14 bases, and 18 bases lay in between. CDR3 in amino acids: CASSLEQGRFTKFF. In DNA, the CDR3 is TGCGCCAGCAGCTTGGAACAGGGACGTTTTACCAAGTTCTTC.

The J gene is TRBJ2-2, the V gene TRBV5-1; TRBD2 might be the D (5 bases). The germline CDR1 and CDR2 sequences are SGHRS and YFSETQ. This CDR3 has 14 amino acids. V was trimmed by 5 bases and J by 4 bases, leaving 12 bases between them. The CDR3 loop reads CASSRKAGTGELFF. CDR3 nucleotide sequence: TGCGCCAGCAGTCGAAAGGCGGGCACCGGGGAGCTGTTTTTT.

The chain combines TRBV28 with TRBJ2-6, with D tentatively TRBD1 (5 bases). V lost 1 base and J lost 0, with 10 bases in between. CDR1 MDHEN and CDR2 SYDVKM come from the germline V gene. The CDR3 has 17 residues. The DNA of the CDR3 is TGTGCCAGCAGTTTATCAGGGTTCAGCTCTGGGGCCAACGTCCTGACTTTC. It encodes CASSLSGFSSGANVLTF. Using reference TRBV28 and TRBJ2-6 for the parts outside the CDR3, the full variable domain is DVKVTQSSRYLVKRTGEKVFLECVQDMDHENMFWYRQDPGLGLRLIYFSYDVKMKEKGDIPEGYSVSREKKERFSLILESASTNQTSMYLCASSLSGFSSGANVLTFGAGSRLTVL.

The rearrangement joins TRBV18 to TRBJ2-2; TRBD1 matches 7 bases. The V gene end was trimmed by 7 bases and the J gene end by 9 bases; junction bases not matched to a gene: 11. The CDR3 sequence is 14 residues long. The germline V gene has CDR1 KGHSH and CDR2 LQKENI. The CDR3 loop reads CASFNDRDRRELFF. In DNA form, the CDR3 reads TGTGCCAGCTTCAACGACAGGGACCGCCGGGAGCTGTTTTTT. Full variable domain (remainder filled in from reference TRBV18 and TRBJ2-2): NAGVMQNPRHLVRRRGQEARLRCSPMKGHSHVYWYRQLPEEGLKFMVYLQKENIIDESGMPKERFSAEFPKEGPSILRIQQVVRGDSAAYFCASFNDRDRRELFFGEGSRLTVL.

The chain recombines TRBV4-1 with TRBJ1-3; a possible D gene is TRBD1 (5 bases). CDR1 and CDR2 from the germline V gene are MGHRA and YSYEKL. V lost 4 bases and J lost 2, with 9 bases in between. The CDR3 covers 14 residues. This CDR3 is CASSRQFPGNTIYF. The CDR3 coding sequence is TGCGCCAGCAGCCGACAGTTCCCTGGAAACACCATATATTTT.

The genes are TRBV7-8 and TRBJ2-7; D uncertain. Per the germline V gene, CDR1 is SGHVS and CDR2 is FQNEAQ. There are 13 residues in the CDR3. Trimming left V 5 bases short and J 3 bases short, with 11 bases between. The CDR3, as DNA: TGTGCCAGCAGCCCTACTCAGAGCTACGAGCAGTACTTC. Translating it yields CASSPTQSYEQYF.

CDR3 loop: CASSYSTSPTYEQYF. CDR3 nucleotide sequence: TGTGCCAGCAGTTACTCGACTAGTCCGACCTACGAGCAGTACTTC. The chain carries TRBV6-5 and TRBJ2-7, with D tentatively TRBD2 (6 bases). The germline gives CDR1 MNHEY, CDR2 SVGAGI. V lost 0 bases and J 2 bases, leaving 11 bases between the germline ends. The CDR3 totals 15 residues.

This chain uses TRBV4-1 with TRBJ1-4; no reliable D call. CDR1 and CDR2 (germline): MGHRA, YSYEKL. Trimming pared 2 bases from V and 8 bases from J, leaving 18 bases between. The CDR3 totals 16 residues. This CDR3 reads CASSQPLQGHQEKLFF. CDR3 nucleotide sequence: TGCGCCAGCAGCCAACCGCTACAAGGTCATCAAGAAAAACTGTTTTTT.

The chain couples TRBV11-2 to TRBJ1-2; TRBD1 matches 7 bases. Germline V gives CDR1 SGHAT, CDR2 FQNNGV. The CDR3 runs 14 residues. V lost 6 bases to trimming and J lost 4 bases; unmatched junction nucleotides: 8. CDR3 residues: CASSNEQGSYGYTF. For the CDR3, the DNA is TGTGCCAGCAGTAACGAACAGGGGAGCTATGGCTACACCTTC.

The chain links TRBV28 to TRBJ2-7, with 14 bases that match TRBD2. Looked up from germline, CDR1 is MDHEN and CDR2 is SYDVKM. The J segment lost 2 bases and the V segment lost 6 bases, leaving 6 bases of the junction unmatched. The CDR3 is 16 residues long. In DNA form, the CDR3 reads TGTGCCAGCAGCAGACTAGCGGGAGGGGGCCCCTACGAGCAGTACTTC. Protein: CASSRLAGGGPYEQYF. Based on the CDR3 plus reference TRBV28 and TRBJ2-7, the full variable domain is DVKVTQSSRYLVKRTGEKVFLECVQDMDHENMFWYRQDPGLGLRLIYFSYDVKMKEKGDIPEGYSVSREKKERFSLILESASTNQTSMYLCASSRLAGGGPYEQYFGPGTRLTVT.

The chain combines TRBV9 with TRBJ1-2; 8 nucleotides align to TRBD1. Trimming cost V 0 bases and J 4 bases; bases outside gene matches: 8. The V gene's germline CDR1 is SGDLS and CDR2 YYNGEE. This CDR3 comprises 16 residues. Here the CDR3 DNA reads TGTGCCAGCAGCGTAGGAGACAGGGGTGATCGCTATGGCTACACCTTC. Translation gives CASSVGDRGDRYGYTF.

A single count supports this clone. V is TRBV6-1 and J is TRBJ2-5; 8 positions agree with TRBD1. Germline trimming cut 6 bases from V and 4 bases from J; bases unmatched to any gene: 10. Germline values: CDR1 MNHNS, CDR2 SASEGT. The CDR3 is made up of 15 amino acids. CDR3 DNA sequence: TGTGCCAGCAGCCGAATAAGGACAGGGTTAGAGACCCAGTACTTC. Its translation: CASSRIRTGLETQYF.

The chain combines TRBV4-2 with TRBJ1-1; D call uncertain. Trimming shortened V by 0 bases and J by 6 bases, and 11 bases separated the two germline ends. Germline V CDR1 and CDR2: LGHNA, YNFKEQ. The CDR3 length is 14 residues. The CDR3 nucleotides read TGTGCCAGCAGCCAAGATCGTGATGTCTCTGAAGCTTTCTTT. It is translated as CASSQDRDVSEAFF.